The 24 T cell receptor beta chains given below trace back to one sample, sequenced in a study of shared clonotypes between healthy human individuals. Generated by immunoSEQ multiplex PCR, the TCRdb table keeps only in-frame clones and is missing some. The sample yields 600,000 or so clones, 95% to 98% seen once. Positively selected for CCR7, the CD45RO-negative cells used as naive CD8 cells excluded terminally differentiated effector memory CD45RA+ cells. The sequenced material came from naive CD8+ T cells sorted from blood. These receptor sequences come from a man aged 25 to 40 in good health.

V and J are TRBV7-9 and TRBJ1-1, with 8 bases aligning to TRBD1. V shed 6 bases, J shed 0 bases, and the junction held 0 bases outside the gene matches. The CDR3 has 13 residues. Germline V gives CDR1 SEHNR, CDR2 FQNEAQ (reference sequence). The chain's CDR3 is CASRGQVNTEAFF. CDR3 DNA sequence: TGTGCCAGCAGGGGACAGGTGAACACTGAAGCTTTCTTT.

The rearrangement joins TRBV30 to TRBJ2-1; 11 bases are shared with TRBD2. This CDR3 region has 15 residues. Germline V lookup: CDR1 GTSNPN, CDR2 SVGIG (reference sequence). V shed 1 base, J shed 4 bases, and the junction held 3 bases outside the gene matches. For the CDR3, the DNA is TGTGCCTGGAGTGACCGACTAGCGGGATACAATGAGCAGTTCTTC. Translated, it gives CAWSDRLAGYNEQFF.

The V and J genes are TRBV4-1 and TRBJ2-2; D ambiguous. CDR3 length equals 13 residues. Trimming cost V 1 base and J 4 bases, with 4 bases left between them. Germline V CDR1 and CDR2: MGHRA, YSYEKL. The CDR3 sequence is CASSQVLTGELFF. CDR3 DNA sequence: TGCGCCAGCAGCCAAGTTCTCACCGGGGAGCTGTTTTTT.

V gene TRBV6-5 combines with J gene TRBJ2-5; D may be TRBD1 or TRBD2 (6 bases each). CDR3 size: 13 residues. Trimming removed 10 bases at V and 4 bases at J, with 16 bases between. Germline V CDR1 and CDR2: MNHEY, SVGAGI. The CDR3 DNA reads TGTGCCACGCAAGGGGGGCTGGGAGAGACCCAGTACTTC. The encoded protein is CATQGGLGETQYF.

V gene TRBV9 combines with J gene TRBJ2-7, with D perhaps being TRBD1 or TRBD2 (5 bases each). Germline V gene sequence: CDR1 SGDLS, CDR2 YYNGEE. The CDR3 has 15 amino acids. With 4 bases removed from V and 4 bases from J, the gap between germline ends came to 18 bases. CDR3 loop: CASSPETGRIYEQYF. The CDR3 DNA reads as TGTGCCAGCAGCCCCGAGACGGGACGCATTTACGAGCAGTACTTC.

The chain combines TRBV6-5 with TRBJ2-7; 7 bases are shared with TRBD2. The CDR3 runs to 12 residues. With 4 bases clipped from V and 6 bases from J, the junction kept 3 bases outside the gene matches. Looked up from germline, CDR1 is MNHEY and CDR2 is SVGAGI. CDR3 in DNA: TGTGCCAGCAGTTCAGCGGGATTCGAGCAGTACTTC. This gives the protein CASSSAGFEQYF.

J is TRBJ2-1 and V is TRBV7-9, with D hard to call. The germline V gene encodes CDR1 SEHNR and CDR2 FQNEAQ (reference sequence). Trimming stripped 3 bases from V and 7 bases from J, with 7 bases between. The CDR3 extends over 12 amino acids. CDR3 loop: CASSFPMNEQFF. Written as DNA, the CDR3 is TGTGCCAGCAGCTTTCCTATGAATGAGCAGTTCTTC. Combining the CDR3 with reference TRBV7-9 and TRBJ2-1 gives the whole variable domain DTGVSQNPRHKITKRGQNVTFRCDPISEHNRLYWYRQTLGQGPEFLTYFQNEAQLEKSRLLSDRFSAERPKGSFSTLEIQRTEQGDSAMYLCASSFPMNEQFFGPGTRLTVL.

This chain joins TRBV29-1 and TRBJ2-3; D is unclear. The CDR3 length is 12 residues. V was pared by 7 bases and J by 1 base, with 9 bases between. CDR1 is SQVTM and CDR2 is ANQGSEA in the germline V gene. CDR3 bases: TGCAGCGCTTACACAGGCACAGATACGCAGTATTTT. Its translation: CSAYTGTDTQYF.

The rearrangement joins TRBV4-1 to TRBJ2-7, with 12 bases identical to TRBD2. Germline trimming cut 0 bases from V and 0 bases from J; bases unmatched to any gene: 9. Germline V lookup: CDR1 MGHRA, CDR2 YSYEKL. There are 19 residues in the CDR3. CDR3 nucleotides: TGCGCCAGCAGCCAAGAGGCTCTAGCGGGAGGGCCTAACTCCTACGAGCAGTACTTC. Protein product: CASSQEALAGGPNSYEQYF.

V gene TRBV7-6 combines with J gene TRBJ2-5; D possibly matches TRBD1 or TRBD2 (6 bases each). This CDR3 contains 13 residues. Germline CDR1 is SGHVS and CDR2 is FNYEAQ. Trimming took 5 bases from V and 2 from J, leaving 9 bases between them. Here the CDR3 reads CASSRGGQETQYF. CDR3 coding DNA: TGTGCCAGCAGCAGAGGGGGGCAAGAGACCCAGTACTTC.

This chain links TRBV6-5 with TRBJ1-5; TRBD1 matches at 7 bases. This CDR3 region has 13 residues. CDR1 is MNHEY and CDR2 is SVGAGI in the germline V gene. Trimming removed 5 bases from V and 9 bases from J; junction bases left unmatched: 7. Written as DNA, the CDR3 is TGTGCCAGCAGTAGGGACAGCCCGTGGCCCCAGCATTTT. Its protein product is CASSRDSPWPQHF.

With respect to this clone: One junction end disagrees with the germline gene, perhaps due to a read error. The rearrangement joins TRBV7-7 to TRBJ2-3, with 8 bases that match TRBD2. The germline V gene has CDR1 SSHAT and CDR2 FNYEAQ (reference sequence). The CDR3 is 15 residues long. This CDR3 reads CASSLGTRGTDTQYF. CDR3 bases: TGTGCTAGCAGCTTAGGGACTAGAGGCACAGATACGCAGTATTTT.

The chain combines TRBV7-9 with TRBJ1-1, with D unclear. Looked up from germline, CDR1 is SEHNR and CDR2 is FQNEAQ (reference sequence). This CDR3 spans 11 amino acids. With 5 bases removed from V and 3 bases from J, the gap between germline ends came to 4 bases. The CDR3 here is CASSPDTEAFF. The CDR3 region has the DNA TGTGCCAGCAGCCCGGACACTGAAGCTTTCTTT.

V is TRBV7-9 and J is TRBJ2-1; no definite D call. The V gene's germline CDR1 is SEHNR and CDR2 FQNEAQ (reference sequence). Trimming cost V 1 base and J 3 bases, with 7 bases left between them. The CDR3 is made up of 14 amino acids. The CDR3 DNA follows: TGTGCCAGCAGCTTAGTAGGGAACTACAATGAGCAGTTCTTC. It translates to CASSLVGNYNEQFF.

The V and J genes are TRBV9 and TRBJ1-2; D ambiguous. Germline CDR1 is SGDLS and CDR2 is YYNGEE. The CDR3 is 10 residues long. V dropped 3 bases and J dropped 9 bases, with 6 bases sitting between them. CDR3: CASSGSSYTF. The CDR3 nucleotides are TGTGCCAGCAGCGGGTCTAGCTACACCTTC.

This chain connects TRBV7-9 to TRBJ2-7, with a weak D call TRBD1 (6 bases). V shed 3 bases and J shed 0 bases, with 15 bases lying between them. The CDR3 loop spans 16 amino acids. From germline, CDR1 is SEHNR and CDR2 FQNEAQ (reference sequence). The CDR3 protein is CASSFTVLGASYEQYF. The CDR3 bases are TGTGCCAGCAGCTTCACTGTCTTGGGGGCCTCCTACGAGCAGTACTTC.

The chain carries TRBV4-3 and TRBJ2-1; no clear D. V lost 0 bases, J lost 3 bases, and 9 bases lay in between. The CDR3 spans 15 residues. The germline CDR1 and CDR2 sequences are LGHNA and YSLEER. The CDR3 spells CASSQERSNYNEQFF. CDR3 DNA: TGCGCCAGCAGCCAAGAAAGATCTAACTACAATGAGCAGTTCTTC.

The chain joins TRBV14 to TRBJ2-7; TRBD2 might be the D (5 bases). Germline loops: CDR1 SGHDN, CDR2 FVKESK. Trimming removed 2 bases from V and 7 bases from J, with 12 bases in between. The CDR3 covers 13 residues. CDR3 protein: CASSQISRREQYF. CDR3 bases: TGTGCCAGCAGCCAAATTAGTAGGAGGGAGCAGTACTTC.

The chain combines TRBV11-3 with TRBJ2-3, with D tentatively TRBD1 (5 bases). Trimming stripped 1 base from V and 6 bases from J, with 5 bases between. Germline assignment: CDR1 SGHNT and CDR2 YENEEA. This CDR3 is built from 12 residues. The CDR3 reads CASSLGQDTQYF. CDR3 in DNA: TGTGCCAGCAGCTTAGGACAGGATACGCAGTATTTT.

The chain employs TRBV14 and TRBJ2-7; 8 bases agree with TRBD2. Looked up from germline, CDR1 is SGHDN and CDR2 is FVKESK. V lost 5 bases and J lost 7; bases outside the gene matches: 7. The CDR3 is made up of 13 amino acids. The CDR3 region has the DNA TGTGCCAGCAGCTCCGGGACTAGTTTTGAGCAGTACTTC. Amino acids: CASSSGTSFEQYF. The full variable domain, its missing parts supplied by reference TRBV14 and TRBJ2-7, is EAGVTQFPSHSVIEKGQTVTLRCDPISGHDNLYWYRRVMGKEIKFLLHFVKESKQDESGMPNNRFLAERTGGTYSTLKVQPAELEDSGVYFCASSSGTSFEQYFGPGTRLTVT.

The rearrangement uses TRBV28 and TRBJ2-7; D is unresolved. The CDR3 spans 11 residues. The V gene's germline CDR1 is MDHEN and CDR2 SYDVKM. Trimming took 6 bases from V and 3 from J, leaving 6 bases between them. This CDR3 is CASSNYYEQYF. CDR3 in DNA: TGTGCCAGCAGCAACTACTACGAGCAGTACTTC.

The chain combines TRBV27 with TRBJ2-4, with 7 nucleotides matching TRBD1. The germline gives CDR1 MNHEY, CDR2 SMNVEV (reference sequence). This CDR3 region has 16 residues. V gave up 5 bases and J gave up 1 base; unmatched junction bases: 8. The CDR3 region has the DNA TGTGCCAGCAGTCCAAGACAGGGAAGGGCCAAAAACATTCAGTACTTC. Its translation is CASSPRQGRAKNIQYF.

This chain uses TRBV29-1 with TRBJ1-1; 7 nucleotides match TRBD1. J gave up 7 bases and V 5 bases, and 4 bases lay outside the gene matches. The V gene's germline CDR1 is SQVTM and CDR2 ANQGSEA. The CDR3 is made up of 11 amino acids. The CDR3 nucleotides are TGCAGCGTTTCAGGGGGGGTTGAAGCTTTCTTT. This codes for CSVSGGVEAFF.

CDR3 coding DNA: TGTGCCAGCAGAGAGCGGAGGACCTACGAGCAGTACTTC. This codes for CASRERRTYEQYF. The rearrangement links TRBV21-1 to TRBJ2-7; TRBD2, as called in the table, went unchecked against the DNA. TRBV21-1 is given as a pseudogene. The CDR3 totals 13 residues.